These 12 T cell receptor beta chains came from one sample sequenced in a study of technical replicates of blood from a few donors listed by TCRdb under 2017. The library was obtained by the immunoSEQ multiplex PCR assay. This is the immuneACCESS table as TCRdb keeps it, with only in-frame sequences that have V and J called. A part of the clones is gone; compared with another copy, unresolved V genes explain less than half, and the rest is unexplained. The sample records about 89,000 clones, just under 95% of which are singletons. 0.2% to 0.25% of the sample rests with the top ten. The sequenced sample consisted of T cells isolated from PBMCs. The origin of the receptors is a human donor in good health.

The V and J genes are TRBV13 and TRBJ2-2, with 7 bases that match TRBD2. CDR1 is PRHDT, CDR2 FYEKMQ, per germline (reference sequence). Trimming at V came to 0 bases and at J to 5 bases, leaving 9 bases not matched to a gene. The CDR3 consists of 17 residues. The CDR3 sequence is CASSLGLAGVRTGELFF. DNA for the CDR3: TGTGCCAGCAGCTTAGGCCTTGCGGGAGTTCGTACCGGGGAGCTGTTTTTT.

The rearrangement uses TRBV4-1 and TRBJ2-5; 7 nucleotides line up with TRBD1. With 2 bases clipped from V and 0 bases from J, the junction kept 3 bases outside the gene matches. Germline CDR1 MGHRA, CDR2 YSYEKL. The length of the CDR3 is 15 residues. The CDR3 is CASSQRGQYQETQYF. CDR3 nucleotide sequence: TGCGCCAGCAGCCAACGGGGACAGTACCAAGAGACCCAGTACTTC.

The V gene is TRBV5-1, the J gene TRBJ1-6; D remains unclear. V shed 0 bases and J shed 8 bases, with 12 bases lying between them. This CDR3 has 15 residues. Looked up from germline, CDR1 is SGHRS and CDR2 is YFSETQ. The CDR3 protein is CASSLDGLGDSPLHF. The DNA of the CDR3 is TGCGCCAGCAGCTTGGATGGACTTGGGGATTCACCCCTCCACTTT.

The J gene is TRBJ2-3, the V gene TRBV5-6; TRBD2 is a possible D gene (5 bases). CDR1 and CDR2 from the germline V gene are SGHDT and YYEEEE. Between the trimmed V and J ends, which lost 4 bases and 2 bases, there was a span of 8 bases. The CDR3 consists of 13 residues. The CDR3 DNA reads TGTGCCAGCAGCCCGGACTTCACAGATACGCAGTATTTT. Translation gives CASSPDFTDTQYF.

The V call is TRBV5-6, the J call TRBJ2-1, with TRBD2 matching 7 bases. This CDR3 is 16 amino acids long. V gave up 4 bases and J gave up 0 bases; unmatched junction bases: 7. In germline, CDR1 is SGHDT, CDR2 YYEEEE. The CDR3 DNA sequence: TGTGCCAGCAGCGACGCCGGGGGGAGCTCCTACAATGAGCAGTTCTTC. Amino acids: CASSDAGGSSYNEQFF. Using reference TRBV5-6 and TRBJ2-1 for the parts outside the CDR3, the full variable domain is DAGVTQSPTHLIKTRGQQVTLRCSPKSGHDTVSWYQQALGQGPQFIFQYYEEEERQRGNFPDRFSGHQFPNYSSELNVNALLLGDSALYLCASSDAGGSSYNEQFFGPGTRLTVL.

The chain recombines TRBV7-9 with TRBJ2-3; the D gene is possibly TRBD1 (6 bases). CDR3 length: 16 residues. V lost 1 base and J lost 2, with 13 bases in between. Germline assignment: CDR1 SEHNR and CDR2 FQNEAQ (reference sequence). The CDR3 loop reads CASSLGATGATDTQYF. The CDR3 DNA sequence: TGTGCCAGCAGCTTAGGTGCGACAGGAGCCACAGATACGCAGTATTTT.

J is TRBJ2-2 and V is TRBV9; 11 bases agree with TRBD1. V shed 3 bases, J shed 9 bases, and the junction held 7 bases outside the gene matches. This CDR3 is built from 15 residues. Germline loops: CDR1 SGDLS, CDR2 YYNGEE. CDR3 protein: CASSDMDRGRRELFF. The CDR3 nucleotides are TGTGCCAGCAGCGACATGGACAGGGGGCGCCGGGAGCTGTTTTTT.

The CDR3 nucleotides read TGTGCCAGCAGTCCAGCAGCGGGTAATTCACCCCTCCACTTT. Translating it yields CASSPAAGNSPLHF. This chain joins TRBV27 and TRBJ1-6; the D is unclear. The CDR3 spans 14 residues. V lost 5 bases and J 6 bases, leaving 11 bases between the germline ends. From germline, CDR1 is MNHEY and CDR2 SMNVEV (reference sequence).

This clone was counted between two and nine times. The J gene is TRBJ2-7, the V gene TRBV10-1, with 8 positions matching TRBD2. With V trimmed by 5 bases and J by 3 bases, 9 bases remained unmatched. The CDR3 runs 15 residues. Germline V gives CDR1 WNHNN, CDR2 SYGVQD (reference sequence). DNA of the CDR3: TGCGCCAGCAGTCCCGGGACTAGGGACGACTACGAGCAGTACTTC. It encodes CASSPGTRDDYEQYF.

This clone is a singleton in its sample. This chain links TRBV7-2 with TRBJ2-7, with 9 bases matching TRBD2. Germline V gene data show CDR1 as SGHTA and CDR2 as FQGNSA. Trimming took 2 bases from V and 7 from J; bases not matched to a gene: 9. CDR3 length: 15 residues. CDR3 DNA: TGTGCCAGCAGCTTATTGGGACTAGCCGCTAGTGAGCAGTACTTC. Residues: CASSLLGLAASEQYF.

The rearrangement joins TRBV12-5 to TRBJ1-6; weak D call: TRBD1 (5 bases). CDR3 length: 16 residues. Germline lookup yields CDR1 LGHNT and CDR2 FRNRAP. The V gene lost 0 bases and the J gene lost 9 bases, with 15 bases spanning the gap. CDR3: CASGLVLGRGGSPLHF. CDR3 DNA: TGTGCTAGTGGTTTGGTACTTGGAAGGGGAGGTTCACCCCTCCACTTT.

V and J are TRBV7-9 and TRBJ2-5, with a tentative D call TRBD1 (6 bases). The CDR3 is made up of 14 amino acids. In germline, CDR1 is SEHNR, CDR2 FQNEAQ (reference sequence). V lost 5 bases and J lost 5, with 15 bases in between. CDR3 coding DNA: TGTGCCAGCAGCACATCAGGGGTTGGGGAGACCCAGTACTTC. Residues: CASSTSGVGETQYF.